The source of this T cell receptor (beta chain) is a study of neurological immune-mediated disorders. Losses at the gene ends were 4 bases for V and 0 bases for J; bases not matched to a gene: 8. Germline V gene lookup returns CDR1 PRHDT and CDR2 FYEKMQ (reference sequence). CDR3 length: 19 amino acids. TCRdb reprocessed the 5' RACE reads with MiXCR, giving one entry per CDR3 protein. Of around 55,000 distinct CDR3 sequences listed, 4% are singletons. This clonotype showed up many times. The chain is built from TRBV13 and TRBJ2-1, with 14 positions matching TRBD2. Sequenced sample: CD4+ T cells from blood. This clonotype originated in a woman aged 40 to 50 with multiple sclerosis. The DNA of the CDR3 is TGTGCCAGCAGCTCCGGGGGACTAGCGGGGGTAAGCTCCTACAATGAGCAGTTCTTC. Amino acid sequence: CASSSGGLAGVSSYNEQFF.